This T cell receptor beta chain originates from a study of blood T cell repertoires in COVID-19 (dated by TCRdb to 2018 to 2020). With regard to the full study: Collaborator samples came from the United States, Italy and Spain and covered acute and convalescent phases of COVID-19. HLA class I and class II types, where available, came from metadata supplied by the sample provider rather than from assay-based typing. Nearly every sample came with metadata listing a de-identified subject ID, COVID-19 status, age in years and sex. Deeply sampled blood TCRbeta repertoires from subjects exposed to, actively infected with, or recovered from COVID-19 were included in the dataset. The samples were drawn from the first 160 participants of the ongoing ImmuneRACE study and from roughly 1,300 subjects provided by 6 global collaborators. The material from the prospective study consisted of cDNA or gDNA derived from T cells, B-cell-depleted T cells, or PBMCs. A freely available public database, intended as a resource for researchers studying the immune response to SARS-CoV-2, is where the repertoires were released.

Whole blood was collected in K2EDTA tubes by collaborating institutions according to the institutions' own protocols. For TCRbeta analysis, collaborators shipped samples as frozen whole blood, isolated PBMCs, or DNA extracted from either of those sample types. Trimming at the junction amounts to 3 bases on V and 9 bases on J, and the germline ends lie 10 bases apart. The germline V gene (reference sequence) supplies CDR1 LGHDT and CDR2 YNNKEL. The CDR3 runs 12 amino acids, cysteine and phenylalanine included. Only the CDR3 portion is preserved as DNA: 36 bases, with reading frame beginning at the first base. TCRbeta CDR3 regions were amplified from genomic DNA by means of the immunoSEQ Assay, a bias-controlled multiplex PCR. The authors' pipeline ran thus. Within the assay, amplification of reference gene primers was used to estimate how many nucleated cells each sample contained. To quantify the absolute abundance of each unique TCRbeta CDR3 rearrangement, sequence reads were collapsed and filtered. Productive Simpson clonality was computed per sample as the square root of Simpson's diversity index over productive rearrangements. Drawn from immuneACCESS, this table holds only the in-frame rearrangements with V and J called that TCRdb kept. Clones are partly lost; checked studies trace under half to an unresolved V gene and leave the rest unexplained. V and J calls and clone size are as listed in that table; D and trimming were resolved from the DNA. The sample includes 150,000 to 200,000 clones, with more than 85% observed a single time. The ten largest clones add up to less than 3.5% of the sample.

Overall study outcomes, separate from this receptor: The quantity of clinical and demographic metadata differed by source and by participant and was supplied without curation.

With regard to this clone: Its specific antigen is unknown. One base away there is no much larger clone; base qualities are not given.

The TCR originated in a young woman with active or convalescent COVID-19. Sequencing input: peripheral blood. The chain employs TRBV3-1 (or the pseudogene TRBV3-2) and TRBJ2-3, and the D gene may be TRBD1, 6 bases matching. In nucleotide form, the sequence is TGTGCCAGCAGCCACAGGGGAAGGACGCAGTATTTT. Its coded protein is CASSHRGRTQYF.